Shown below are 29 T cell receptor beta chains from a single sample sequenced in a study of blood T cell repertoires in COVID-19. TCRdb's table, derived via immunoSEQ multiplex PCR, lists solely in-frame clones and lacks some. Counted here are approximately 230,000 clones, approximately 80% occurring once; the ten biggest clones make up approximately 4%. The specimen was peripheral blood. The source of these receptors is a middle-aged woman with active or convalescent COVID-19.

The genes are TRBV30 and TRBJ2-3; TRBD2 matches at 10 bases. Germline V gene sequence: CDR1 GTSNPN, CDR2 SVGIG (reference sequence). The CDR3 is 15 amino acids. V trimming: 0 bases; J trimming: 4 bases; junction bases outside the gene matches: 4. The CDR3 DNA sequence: TGTGCCTGGAGTGTACAGCGGGGGGGCCCAGATACGCAGTATTTT. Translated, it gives CAWSVQRGGPDTQYF.

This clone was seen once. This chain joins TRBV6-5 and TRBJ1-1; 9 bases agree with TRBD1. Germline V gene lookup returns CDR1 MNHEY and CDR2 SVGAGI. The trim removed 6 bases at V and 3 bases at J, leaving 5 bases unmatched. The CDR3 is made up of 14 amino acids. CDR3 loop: CASRRDRVDTEAFF. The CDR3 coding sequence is TGTGCCAGCAGGCGGGACAGGGTAGACACTGAAGCTTTCTTT.

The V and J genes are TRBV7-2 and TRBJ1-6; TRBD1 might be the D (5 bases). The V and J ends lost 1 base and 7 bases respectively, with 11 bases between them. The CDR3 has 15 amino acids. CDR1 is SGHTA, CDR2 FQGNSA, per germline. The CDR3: CASSLVLGGNSPLHF. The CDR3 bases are TGTGCCAGCAGCTTAGTTCTCGGGGGAAATTCACCCCTCCACTTT.

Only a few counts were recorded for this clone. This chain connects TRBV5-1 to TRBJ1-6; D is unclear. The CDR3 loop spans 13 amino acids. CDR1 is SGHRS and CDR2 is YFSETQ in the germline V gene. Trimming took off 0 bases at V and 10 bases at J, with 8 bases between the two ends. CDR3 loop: CASSLEEGSPLHF. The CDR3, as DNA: TGCGCCAGCAGCTTGGAGGAGGGCTCACCCCTCCACTTT.

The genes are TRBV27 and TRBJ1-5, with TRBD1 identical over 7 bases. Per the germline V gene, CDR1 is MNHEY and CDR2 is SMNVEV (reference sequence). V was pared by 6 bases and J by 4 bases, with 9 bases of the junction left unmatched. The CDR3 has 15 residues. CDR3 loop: CASSPHRDSNQPQHF. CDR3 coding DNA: TGTGCCAGCAGCCCTCACCGGGACAGTAATCAGCCCCAGCATTTT.

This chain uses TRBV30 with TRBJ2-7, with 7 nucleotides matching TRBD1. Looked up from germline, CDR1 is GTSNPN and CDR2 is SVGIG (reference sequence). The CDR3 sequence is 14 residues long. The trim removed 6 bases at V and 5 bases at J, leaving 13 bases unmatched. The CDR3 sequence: CACPSRGRWNEQYF. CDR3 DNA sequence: TGTGCCTGCCCGTCAAGGGGGCGGTGGAACGAGCAGTACTTC.

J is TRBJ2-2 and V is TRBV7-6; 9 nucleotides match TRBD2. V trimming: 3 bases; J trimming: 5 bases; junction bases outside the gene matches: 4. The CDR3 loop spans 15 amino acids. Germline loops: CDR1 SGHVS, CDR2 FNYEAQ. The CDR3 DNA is TGTGCCAGCAGCTTTGCTAGCGGGGTAACCGGGGAGCTGTTTTTT. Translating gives CASSFASGVTGELFF.

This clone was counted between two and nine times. CDR3 in DNA: TGTGCCAGCAGTGCCCGGGGGGAACAACAAGGGAACACCATATATTTT. Protein sequence: CASSARGEQQGNTIYF. The chain links TRBV28 to TRBJ1-3, with D perhaps matching TRBD1 (5 bases). Germline CDR1 MDHEN, CDR2 SYDVKM. The CDR3 sequence is 16 residues long. The V end lost 5 bases, the J end lost 7 bases, and 21 bases lay between the germline ends.

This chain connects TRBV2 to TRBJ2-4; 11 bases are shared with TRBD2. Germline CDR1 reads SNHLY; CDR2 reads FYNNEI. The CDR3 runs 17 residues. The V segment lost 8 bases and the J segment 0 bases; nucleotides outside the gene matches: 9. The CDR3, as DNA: TGTGCCAGCTCCGGGCGGCTAGCGGGGGGAGCCAAAAACATTCAGTACTTC. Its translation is CASSGRLAGGAKNIQYF.

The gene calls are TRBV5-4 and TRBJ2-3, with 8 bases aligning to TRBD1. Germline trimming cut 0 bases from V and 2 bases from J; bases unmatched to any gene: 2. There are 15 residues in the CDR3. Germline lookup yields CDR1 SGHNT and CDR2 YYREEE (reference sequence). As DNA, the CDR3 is TGTGCCAGCAGCTTGGGACAGGGGAACACAGATACGCAGTATTTT. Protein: CASSLGQGNTDTQYF.

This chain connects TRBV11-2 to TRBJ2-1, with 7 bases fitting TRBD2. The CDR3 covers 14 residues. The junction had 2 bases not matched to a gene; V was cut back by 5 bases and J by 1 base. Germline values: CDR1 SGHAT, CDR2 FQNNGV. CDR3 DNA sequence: TGTGCCAGCAGCCCGCGGGAGTCCTACAATGAGCAGTTCTTC. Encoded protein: CASSPRESYNEQFF.

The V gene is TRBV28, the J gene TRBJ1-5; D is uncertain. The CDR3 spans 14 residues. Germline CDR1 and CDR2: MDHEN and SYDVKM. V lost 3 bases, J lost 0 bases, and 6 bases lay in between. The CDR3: CASSFTYSNQPQHF. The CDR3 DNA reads TGTGCCAGCAGTTTCACATATAGCAATCAGCCCCAGCATTTT.

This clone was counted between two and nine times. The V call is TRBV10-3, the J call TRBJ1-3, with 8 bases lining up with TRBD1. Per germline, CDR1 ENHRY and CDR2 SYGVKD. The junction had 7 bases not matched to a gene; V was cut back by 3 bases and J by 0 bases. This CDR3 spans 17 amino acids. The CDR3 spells CAISDLRQGISGNTIYF. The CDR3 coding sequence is TGTGCCATCAGTGACCTCAGACAGGGGATCTCTGGAAACACCATATATTTT.

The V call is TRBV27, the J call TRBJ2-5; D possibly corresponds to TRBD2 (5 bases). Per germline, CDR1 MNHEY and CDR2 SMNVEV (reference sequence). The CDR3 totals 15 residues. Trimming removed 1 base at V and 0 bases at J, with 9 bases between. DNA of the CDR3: TGTGCCAGCAGTTTATATTCGGGAAACCAAGAGACCCAGTACTTC. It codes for CASSLYSGNQETQYF.

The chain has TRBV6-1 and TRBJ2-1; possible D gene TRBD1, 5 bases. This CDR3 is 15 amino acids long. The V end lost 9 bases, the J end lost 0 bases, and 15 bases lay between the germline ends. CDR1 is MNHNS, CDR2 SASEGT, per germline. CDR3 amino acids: CASQGSRSSYNEQFF. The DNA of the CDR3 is TGTGCCAGTCAGGGTAGTCGAAGCTCCTACAATGAGCAGTTCTTC.

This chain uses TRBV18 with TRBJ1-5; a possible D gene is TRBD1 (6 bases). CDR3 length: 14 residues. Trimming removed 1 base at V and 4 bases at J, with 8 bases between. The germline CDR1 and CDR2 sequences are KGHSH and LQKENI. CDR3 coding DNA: TGTGCCAGCTCACCACAGGGGGGGAATCAGCCCCAGCATTTT. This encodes CASSPQGGNQPQHF.

The CDR3 region is CASTSGLGPDTQYF. The CDR3 bases are TGTGCCAGCACCTCAGGGCTGGGGCCAGATACGCAGTATTTT. This chain links TRBV2 with TRBJ2-3, with D perhaps matching TRBD1 (5 bases). The V gene lost 7 bases and the J gene lost 4 bases, with 15 bases spanning the gap. Germline V gene data show CDR1 as SNHLY and CDR2 as FYNNEI. The length of the CDR3 is 14 residues.

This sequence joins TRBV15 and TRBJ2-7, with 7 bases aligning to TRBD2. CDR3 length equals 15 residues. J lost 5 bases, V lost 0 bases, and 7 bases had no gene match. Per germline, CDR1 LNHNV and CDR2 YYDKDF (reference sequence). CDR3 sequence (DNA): TGTGCCACCAGCAGAGATAGGCGGGGGATCGACGAGCAGTACGTC. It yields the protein CATSRDRRGIDEQYV.

CDR3 residues: CASILTNTGELFF. Written as DNA, the CDR3 is TGTGCCAGCATCTTGACAAACACCGGGGAGCTGTTTTTT. This sequence joins TRBV2 and TRBJ2-2; D ambiguous. V lost 7 bases and J lost 2, with 8 bases in between. The CDR3 runs to 13 residues. Germline V gene sequence: CDR1 SNHLY, CDR2 FYNNEI.

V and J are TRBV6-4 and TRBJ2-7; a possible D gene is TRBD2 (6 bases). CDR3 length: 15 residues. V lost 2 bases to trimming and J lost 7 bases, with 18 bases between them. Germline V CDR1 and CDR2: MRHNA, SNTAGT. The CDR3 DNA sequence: TGTGCCAGCAGTGACGGAGGGGTATCGGCGAGAGAGCAGTACGTC. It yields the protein CASSDGGVSAREQYV.

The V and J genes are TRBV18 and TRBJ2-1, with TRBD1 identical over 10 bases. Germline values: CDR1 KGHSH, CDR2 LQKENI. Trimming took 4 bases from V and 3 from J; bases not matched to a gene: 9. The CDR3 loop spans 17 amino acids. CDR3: CASSREAGQGFYNEQFF. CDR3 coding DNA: TGTGCCAGCTCACGCGAGGCGGGACAGGGGTTCTACAATGAGCAGTTCTTC.

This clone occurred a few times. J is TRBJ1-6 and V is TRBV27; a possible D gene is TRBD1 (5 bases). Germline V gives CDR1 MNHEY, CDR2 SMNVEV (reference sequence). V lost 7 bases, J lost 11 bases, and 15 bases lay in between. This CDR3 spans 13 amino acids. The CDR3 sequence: CASTWGDRAPLHF. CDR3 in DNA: TGTGCCAGCACCTGGGGGGATCGGGCACCCCTCCACTTT.

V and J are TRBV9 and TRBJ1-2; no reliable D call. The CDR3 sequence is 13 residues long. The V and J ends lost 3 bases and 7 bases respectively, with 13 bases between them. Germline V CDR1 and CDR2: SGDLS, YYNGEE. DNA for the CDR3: TGTGCCAGCAGCGCCGGTTGGAGTCTTGGCTACACCTTC. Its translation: CASSAGWSLGYTF.

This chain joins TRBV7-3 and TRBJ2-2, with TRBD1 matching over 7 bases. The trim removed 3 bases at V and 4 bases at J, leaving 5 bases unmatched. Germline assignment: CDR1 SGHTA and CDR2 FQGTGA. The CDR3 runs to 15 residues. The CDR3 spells CASSLTGSPTGELFF. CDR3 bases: TGTGCCAGCAGCTTGACAGGGTCGCCCACCGGGGAGCTGTTTTTT.

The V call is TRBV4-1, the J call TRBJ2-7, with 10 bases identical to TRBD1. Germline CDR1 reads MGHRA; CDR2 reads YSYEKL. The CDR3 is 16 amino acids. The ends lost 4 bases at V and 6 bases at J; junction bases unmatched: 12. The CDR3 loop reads CASSPDPPGQGREQYV. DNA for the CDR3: TGCGCCAGCAGCCCCGACCCACCGGGACAGGGGCGCGAGCAGTACGTC.

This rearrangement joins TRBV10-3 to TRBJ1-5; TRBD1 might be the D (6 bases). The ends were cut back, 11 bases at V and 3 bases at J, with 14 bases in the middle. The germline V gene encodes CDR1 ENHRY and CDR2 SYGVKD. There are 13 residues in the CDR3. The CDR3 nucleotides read TGTGCCGCTGATGGACAGCCCAATCAGCCCCAGCATTTT. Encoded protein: CAADGQPNQPQHF.

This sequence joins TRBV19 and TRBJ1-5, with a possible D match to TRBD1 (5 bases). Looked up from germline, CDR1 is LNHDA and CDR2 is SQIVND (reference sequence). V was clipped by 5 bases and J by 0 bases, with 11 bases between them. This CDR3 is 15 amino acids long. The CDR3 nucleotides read TGTGCCAGTAGTGCGGACATCTATAGCAATCAGCCCCAGCATTTT. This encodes CASSADIYSNQPQHF. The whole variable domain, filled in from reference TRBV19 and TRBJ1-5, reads DGGITQSPKYLFRKEGQNVTLSCEQNLNHDAMYWYRQDPGQGLRLIYYSQIVNDFQKGDIAEGYSVSREKKESFPLTVTSAQKNPTAFYLCASSADIYSNQPQHFGDGTRLSIL.

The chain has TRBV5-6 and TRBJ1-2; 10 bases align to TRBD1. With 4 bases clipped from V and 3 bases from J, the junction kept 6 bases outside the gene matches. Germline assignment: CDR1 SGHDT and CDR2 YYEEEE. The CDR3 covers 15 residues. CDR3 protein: CASSPRTGGDYGYTF. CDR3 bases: TGTGCCAGCAGCCCTAGGACAGGGGGGGACTATGGCTACACCTTC.

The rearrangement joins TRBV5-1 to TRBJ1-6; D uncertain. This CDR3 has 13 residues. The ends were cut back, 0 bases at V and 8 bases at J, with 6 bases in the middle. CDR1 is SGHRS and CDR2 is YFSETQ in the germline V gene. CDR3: CASSLEQYSPLHF. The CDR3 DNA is TGCGCCAGCAGCTTGGAACAGTATTCACCCCTCCACTTT.